The entry below describes one T cell receptor beta chain. Its target is not known. V lost 6 bases, J lost 2 bases, and 14 bases lay in between. Germline CDR1 and CDR2: SGHAT and FQDESV (reference sequence). The CDR3 extends over 14 amino acids. The data are from a study of STAT5B mutations in CD4+ large granular lymphocyte leukemia. General study points: Compared with healthy controls (2/35), patient top clones favored TRBV06 (8/27). No patients shared main leukemic clonotypes, though roughly 27% appeared at low frequency elsewhere.

Produced via immunoSEQ multiplex PCR; TCRdb's table is partial and in-frame only. The sample contains over 20,000 clones, roughly 79% of which appear only once. This sequence was found in a human donor in good health. Sequencing used CD4+ T cells from blood buffy coats. This sequence joins TRBV11-1 and TRBJ2-7, with D tentatively TRBD1 or TRBD2 (5 bases each). CDR3 loop: CASRKTVLAYEQYF. The CDR3 coding sequence is TGTGCCAGCAGAAAGACAGTACTAGCCTACGAGCAGTACTTC.